The rows below give T cell receptor beta chains drawn from one sample of a study of regulatory T cells in long-lasting Graves disease. Each CDR3 protein gets one entry after TCRdb re-called the multiplex PCR reads with MiXCR. This table holds 400,000 to 500,000 distinct CDR3 sequences, approximately 15% found once. These data are also associated with another study on T cells in Graves' hyperthyroidism and ophthalmopathy.

The sample was peripheral blood mononuclear cells (PBMCs), taken at new diagnosis, from a patient treated with antithyroid drugs. The origin of the receptors is a woman between 35 and 50 years old with Graves disease. CDR3s include the opening cysteine and the closing phenylalanine or tryptophan. Each record gives: J gene, clone size, D gene, V gene, CDR3 protein, CDR3 DNA. D genes are given only for firm matches. Size tells how often a clone was seen (once, few, many) or the class of an expanded clone, and some rows leave it out.

TRBJ2-2,many,-,TRBV12-3/TRBV12-4,CASSLPQANTGELFF,TGTGCCAGCAGTTTACCACAGGCGAACACCGGGGAGCTGTTTTTT
TRBJ1-1,many,-,TRBV19,CASSIDFSYGTEAFF,TGTGCCAGTAGTATAGATTTCTCCTATGGGACTGAAGCTTTCTTT
TRBJ2-5,many,-,TRBV5-1,CASSLRAQETQYF,TGCGCCAGCAGCTTGAGGGCCCAAGAGACCCAGTACTTC
TRBJ2-1,few,-,TRBV11-3,CASSPNNGQFF,TGTGCCAGCAGTCCCAACAATGGGCAGTTCTTC
TRBJ1-1,many,-,TRBV28,CASSEGSTEAFF,TGTGCCAGCTCGGAGGGAAGCACTGAAGCTTTCTTT
TRBJ2-1,many,TRBD2,TRBV7-9,CALKGRALPYYNEQFF,TGTGCCCTCAAGGGGAGGGCCCTCCCGTATTACAATGAGCAGTTCTTC
TRBJ1-1,many,-,TRBV28,CASTHVENTEAFF,TGTGCCAGCACCCATGTGGAGAACACTGAAGCTTTCTTT
TRBJ1-2,-,-,TRBV5-1,CASSMDSNYGYTF,TGCGCCAGCAGCATGGACAGTAACTATGGCTACACCTTC
TRBJ2-7,many,-,TRBV6-1,CASPPGHLQRSYEQYF,TGTGCCAGCCCTCCGGGTCACCTTCAACGGTCCTACGAGCAGTACTTC
TRBJ2-1,-,-,TRBV5-6,CASSWRKGLYNEQFF,TGTGCCAGCAGCTGGAGAAAGGGCCTATACAATGAGCAGTTCTTC
TRBJ2-3,-,TRBD2,TRBV12-3/TRBV12-4,CASSPSGSSDTQYF,TGTGCCAGCAGTCCAAGCGGGAGCTCAGATACGCAGTATTTT
TRBJ2-1,-,-,TRBV5-4,CASTSQGSSYNEQFF,TGTGCCAGCACCTCACAGGGTAGCTCCTACAATGAGCAGTTCTTC
TRBJ1-4,-,-,TRBV20-1,CSARLQTNEKLFF,TGCAGTGCTAGACTCCAAACTAATGAAAAACTGTTTTTT
TRBJ1-1,many,-,TRBV28,CASSLGLQSPEAFF,TGTGCCAGCAGTTTAGGCCTACAGAGTCCCGAAGCTTTCTTT
TRBJ2-7,many,TRBD1,TRBV9,CASSAGQDPSYEQYF,TGTGCCAGCAGCGCAGGACAGGACCCTTCCTACGAGCAGTACTTC
TRBJ2-3,few,-,TRBV3-1,CASSQVLKGDTDTQYF,TGTGCCAGCAGCCAAGTGTTAAAGGGGGACACAGATACGCAGTATTTT
TRBJ2-7,many,TRBD1,TRBV20-1,CSAMLLDRVNEQYF,TGCAGTGCTATGCTTTTGGACAGGGTCAACGAGCAGTACTTC
TRBJ2-2,many,-,TRBV5-1,CASSLAGNTGELFF,TGTGCCAGCAGCTTGGCAGGGAACACCGGGGAGCTGTTTTTT
TRBJ2-1,-,-,TRBV18,CASSPLALSEQFF,TGTGCCAGCTCACCACTGGCTTTGAGTGAGCAGTTCTTC
TRBJ2-2,many,-,TRBV12-5,CASGFFAGELFF,TGTGCTAGTGGTTTTTTCGCCGGGGAGCTGTTTTTT
TRBJ2-7,few,-,TRBV11-3,CASSLITANTYEQYF,TGTGCCAGCAGCTTAATAACGGCAAACACCTACGAGCAGTACTTC
TRBJ2-3,many,-,TRBV12-3/TRBV12-4,CASSFGGTSTDTQYF,TGTGCCAGCAGTTTCGGGGGTACTAGCACAGATACGCAGTATTTT
TRBJ1-2,many,-,TRBV7-3,CASSKEGTANYGYTF,TGTGCCAGCAGCAAAGAGGGTACGGCTAACTATGGCTACACCTTC
TRBJ2-7,many,-,TRBV6-2/TRBV6-3,CASSEEGGASYEQYF,TGTGCCAGCAGTGAGGAGGGGGGCGCGTCCTACGAGCAGTACTTC
TRBJ2-1,-,TRBD2,TRBV4-1,CASSQALAGAHNEQFF,TGCGCCAGCAGCCAAGCTCTGGCGGGAGCTCACAATGAGCAGTTCTTC
TRBJ1-5,many,TRBD1,TRBV7-8,CASSFSRQGGLSNQPQHF,TGTGCCAGCAGCTTTTCCCGGCAGGGGGGGTTGAGCAATCAGCCCCAGCATTTT
TRBJ2-5,many,TRBD2,TRBV7-7,CASSRGGGPPQETQYF,TGTGCTAGCAGCCGGGGGGGGGGCCCCCCTCAAGAGACCCAGTACTTC
TRBJ2-1,many,-,TRBV27,CASSLISRKGGEQFF,TGTGCCAGCAGTTTAATTTCGCGTAAGGGCGGTGAGCAGTTCTTC
TRBJ2-1,-,-,TRBV28,CASSRRSEQFF,TGTGCCAGCAGTCGTCGGAGTGAGCAGTTCTTC
TRBJ1-6,many,-,TRBV30,CACTKGSYNSPLHF,TGTGCCTGTACTAAGGGGTCCTATAATTCACCCCTCCACTTT
TRBJ2-7,many,TRBD1,TRBV7-2,CASSLVRDRAFHEQYF,TGTGCCAGCAGCTTAGTGCGGGACAGGGCTTTCCACGAGCAGTACTTC
TRBJ2-7,many,TRBD2,TRBV6-2/TRBV6-3,CASSPNRDYTYEQYF,TGTGCCAGCAGTCCCAACCGGGACTACACCTACGAGCAGTACTTC
TRBJ2-1,few,-,TRBV24-1,CATSDPKPAGGLDEQFF,TGTGCCACCAGTGACCCTAAACCAGCCGGAGGCCTCGATGAGCAGTTCTTC
TRBJ2-1,many,TRBD1,TRBV19,CASSAGTGTGEQFF,TGTGCCAGTAGCGCCGGGACAGGGACGGGTGAGCAGTTCTTC
TRBJ2-7,many,-,TRBV5-4,CASSLRSGGEQQQYF,TGTGCCAGCAGCTTGCGGTCAGGGGGGGAGCAGCAGCAGTACTTC
TRBJ2-5,many,TRBD2,TRBV12-3/TRBV12-4,CASRLLGRAGEETQYF,TGTGCCAGCAGGCTACTAGGGAGGGCTGGGGAAGAGACCCAGTACTTC
TRBJ2-3,once,-,TRBV20-1,CSASGSPTDTQYF,TGCAGTGCTAGCGGTTCCCCCACAGATACGCAGTATTTT
TRBJ2-5,-,-,TRBV6-2/TRBV6-3,CASSYSIGTTGTQYF,TGTGCCAGCAGTTACTCGATTGGGACCACCGGGACCCAGTACTTC
TRBJ2-1,many,TRBD1,TRBV6-2/TRBV6-3,CASRTIQGSGYEQFF,TGTGCCAGCAGAACAATACAGGGGTCAGGTTATGAGCAGTTCTTC
TRBJ2-1,many,-,TRBV2,CASSMDGYNEQFF,TGTGCCAGCAGTATGGACGGATACAATGAGCAGTTCTTC
TRBJ1-4,many,-,TRBV3-1,CASSPTTNEKLFF,TGTGCCAGCAGCCCCACAACTAATGAAAAACTGTTTTTT
TRBJ1-2,-,-,TRBV2,CAEQNLYNYGYTF,TGTGCCGAGCAGAACCTTTATAACTATGGCTACACCTTC
TRBJ1-2,many,TRBD1,TRBV7-2,CASSRGGQPGDYGYTF,TGTGCCAGCAGCCGAGGGGGACAGCCCGGGGACTATGGCTACACCTTC
TRBJ2-3,many,-,TRBV11-2,CASTTRNRAGTDTQYF,TGTGCCAGCACCACAAGGAACAGGGCAGGCACAGATACGCAGTATTTT
TRBJ2-7,many,TRBD2,TRBV20-1,CSAVPSGSIYEQYF,TGCAGTGCAGTTCCTAGCGGGAGTATCTACGAGCAGTACTTC
TRBJ2-7,-,-,TRBV13,CASSSTGSRYEQYF,TGTGCCAGCAGCTCCACCGGGTCGCGTTACGAGCAGTACTTC
TRBJ2-3,many,-,TRBV6-5,CASSYGNTDTQYF,TGTGCCAGCAGTTATGGCAACACAGATACGCAGTATTTT